The clone carrying this T cell receptor (beta chain) was counted once. One junction end disagrees with the germline gene, perhaps due to a read error. This sample stems from a study of glioma-infiltrating T cells. The CDR3 length is 14 residues. From germline, CDR1 is MDHEN and CDR2 SYDVKM. TCR alpha and beta CDR3 regions were amplified from RNA using iRepertoire nested multiplex PCR. TCRdb fed the multiplex PCR reads into MiXCR, producing one record per CDR3 protein. The data contain a few hundred thousand distinct CDR3 sequences, about 40% of them seen just once; the ten biggest clones take up 12%. The V call is TRBV28, the J call TRBJ1-2, with D unclear. The sequence was obtained from a human donor with low-grade glioma or glioblastoma, undergoing nonglioma brain surgery, or in good health (not recorded which). Sequencing was carried out using glioma tissue, nonneoplastic brain tissue, or PBMCs (not recorded which). This chain's CDR3 is CASQGLKDGYGYIF. In nucleotides, the CDR3 is TGTGCCAGCCAAGGCCTAAAAGACGGCTATGGCTACATCTTC.